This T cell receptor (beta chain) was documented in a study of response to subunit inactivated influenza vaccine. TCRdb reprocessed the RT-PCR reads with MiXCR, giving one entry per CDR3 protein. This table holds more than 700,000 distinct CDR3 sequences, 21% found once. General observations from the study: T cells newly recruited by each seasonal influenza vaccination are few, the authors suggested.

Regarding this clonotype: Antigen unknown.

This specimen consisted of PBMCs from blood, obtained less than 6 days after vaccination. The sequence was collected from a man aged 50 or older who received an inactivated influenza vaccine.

CDR3 amino acids: CASSDNRAEKLFF. The CDR3 DNA reads TGTGCCAGCAGCGACAACAGGGCTGAAAAACTGTTTTTT. The V gene is TRBV7-6, the J gene TRBJ1-4, with D possibly matching TRBD1 (6 bases). CDR1 and CDR2 from the germline V gene are SGHVS and FNYEAQ. V lost 5 bases to trimming and J lost 7 bases, with 11 bases between them. This CDR3 is built from 13 residues. The whole variable domain, remainder taken from reference TRBV7-6 and TRBJ1-4, is GAGVSQSPRYKVTKRGQDVALRCDPISGHVSLYWYRQALGQGPEFLTYFNYEAQQDKSGLPNDRFSAERPEGSISTLTIQRTEQRDSAMYRCASSDNRAEKLFFGSGTQLSVL.